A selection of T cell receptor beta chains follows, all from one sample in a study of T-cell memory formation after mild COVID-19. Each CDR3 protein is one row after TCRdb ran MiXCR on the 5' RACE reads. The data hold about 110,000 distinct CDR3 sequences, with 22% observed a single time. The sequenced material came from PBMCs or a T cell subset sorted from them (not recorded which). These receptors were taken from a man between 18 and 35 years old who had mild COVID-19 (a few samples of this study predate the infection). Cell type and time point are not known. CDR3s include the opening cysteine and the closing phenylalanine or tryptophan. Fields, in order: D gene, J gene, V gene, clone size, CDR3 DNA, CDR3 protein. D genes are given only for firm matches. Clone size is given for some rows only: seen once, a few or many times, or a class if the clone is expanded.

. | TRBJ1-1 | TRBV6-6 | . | TGTGCCAGCACCCAATGGGGTCGGGACACTGAAGCTTTCTTT | CASTQWGRDTEAFF
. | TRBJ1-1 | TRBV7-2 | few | TGTGCCAGCAGCCCGGGGGCCAACACTGAAGCTTTCTTT | CASSPGANTEAFF
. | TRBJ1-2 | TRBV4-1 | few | TGCGCCAGCAGCCTGGTACGCGAGACGTATGGCTACACCTTC | CASSLVRETYGYTF
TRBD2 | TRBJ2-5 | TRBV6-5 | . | TGTGCCAGCAGTTACTCGAGACTAGCGGGGTTCCGGGAGACCCAGTACTTC | CASSYSRLAGFRETQYF
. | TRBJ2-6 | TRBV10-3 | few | TGTGCCATCAGTGGGAGCAGGGGTGCCAACGTCCTGACTTTC | CAISGSRGANVLTF
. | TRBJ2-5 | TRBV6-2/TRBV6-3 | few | TGTGCCAGCAGTTACGATGAGACCCAGTACTTC | CASSYDETQYF
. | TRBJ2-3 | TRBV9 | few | TGTGCCAGCAGCGTCGGGTGGGTTGGTAGCACAGATACGCAGTATTTT | CASSVGWVGSTDTQYF
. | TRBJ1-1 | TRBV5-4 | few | TGTGCCAGCAGCTTAGGGGAGGGAGAGTACACTGAAGCTTTCTTT | CASSLGEGEYTEAFF
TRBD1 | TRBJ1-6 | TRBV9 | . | TGTGCCAGCAGCTTGGGACAGCCGAATTCACCCCTCCACTTT | CASSLGQPNSPLHF
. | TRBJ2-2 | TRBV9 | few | TGTGCCAGCAGCGTAGAGGGGGAGGTTGACACCGGGGAGCTGTTTTTT | CASSVEGEVDTGELFF
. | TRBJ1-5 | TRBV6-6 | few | TGTGCCAGCAGTTACTCGGAAGGGGCACGGAATCAGCCCCAGCATTTT | CASSYSEGARNQPQHF
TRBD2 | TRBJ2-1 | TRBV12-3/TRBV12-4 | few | TGTGCCAGCAGGGAGACTAGCGGGGTGGTTGAGCAGTTCTTC | CASRETSGVVEQFF
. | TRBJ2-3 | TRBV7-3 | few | TGTGCCAGCAGCTTATCAGGAAGGCGCACAGATACGCAGTATTTT | CASSLSGRRTDTQYF
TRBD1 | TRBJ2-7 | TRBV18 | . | TGTGCCAGCTCACAGGGACAGGAGGCCTACGAGCAGTACTTC | CASSQGQEAYEQYF
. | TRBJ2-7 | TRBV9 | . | TGTGCCAGCAGCGTACACGGGTACGAGCAGTACTTC | CASSVHGYEQYF
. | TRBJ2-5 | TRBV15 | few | TGTGCCACCAGCAGAGATGGGAACGCCCAAGAGACCCAGTACTTC | CATSRDGNAQETQYF
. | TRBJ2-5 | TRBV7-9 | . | TGTGCCAGCAGCTTAGCGAGACTAGTGGGAGAGACCCAGTACTTC | CASSLARLVGETQYF
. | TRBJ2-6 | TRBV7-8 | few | TGTGCCAGCAGCTACCCCGGGGGTTCTGGGGCCAACGTCCTGACTTTC | CASSYPGGSGANVLTF
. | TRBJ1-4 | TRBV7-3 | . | TGTGCCAGCAGCGGGGAACTGTTTTTT | CASSGELFF
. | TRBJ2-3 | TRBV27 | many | TGTGCCAGCAGTTTAAGTGCAGGGGCAGATACGCAGTATTTT | CASSLSAGADTQYF
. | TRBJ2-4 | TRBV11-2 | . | TGTGCCAGCAGCTTAGGAGGCTGGCTAGCCAAAAACATTCAGTACTTC | CASSLGGWLAKNIQYF
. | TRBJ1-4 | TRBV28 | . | TGTGCCAGCAGTTTCGGGGTGAAACTGTTTTTT | CASSFGVKLFF
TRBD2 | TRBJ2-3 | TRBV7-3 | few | TGTGCCAGCAGCTTATTCGGCGGGGGGGCAAAAGATACGCAGTATTTT | CASSLFGGGAKDTQYF
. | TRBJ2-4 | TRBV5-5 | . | TGTGCCAGCAGCTTTGGCGGAAGCCTAGCCAAAAACATTCAGTACTTC | CASSFGGSLAKNIQYF
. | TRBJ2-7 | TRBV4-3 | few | TGCGCCAGCAGCCAAGATCGTAGCTACGAGCAGTACTTC | CASSQDRSYEQYF
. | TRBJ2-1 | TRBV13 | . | TGTGCCAGCAGCCTAGACACCTATTACAATGAGCAGTTCTTC | CASSLDTYYNEQFF
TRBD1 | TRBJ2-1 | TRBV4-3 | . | TGCGCCAGCAGCCCCCACCAGGGGGATGAGCAGTTCTTC | CASSPHQGDEQFF
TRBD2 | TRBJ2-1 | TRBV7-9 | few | TGTGCCAGCAGCCTCCCAGTCGGGGGGGGTAACAATGAGCAGTTCTTC | CASSLPVGGGNNEQFF
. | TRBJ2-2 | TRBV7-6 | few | TGTGCCAGCAGCCACTACTCCCAGGACACCGGGGAGCTGTTTTTT | CASSHYSQDTGELFF
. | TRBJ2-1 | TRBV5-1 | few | TGCGCCAGCGCCCAGGGGCAAAACAATGAGCAGTTCTTC | CASAQGQNNEQFF
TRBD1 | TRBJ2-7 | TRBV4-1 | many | TGCGCCAGCAGCCAAGAGACAGGGTATTCGAGCGAGCAGTACTTC | CASSQETGYSSEQYF
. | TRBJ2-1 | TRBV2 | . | TGTGCCAGCAGTGGGCGAAGTTACAATGAGCAGTTCTTC | CASSGRSYNEQFF
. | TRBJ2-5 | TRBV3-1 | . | TGTGCCAGCAACCTTCATTCCGCCAGAAAAGAGACCCAGTACTTC | CASNLHSARKETQYF
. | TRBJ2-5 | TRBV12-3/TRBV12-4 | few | TGTGCCAGCAGTTACTCGCTGACCCAGTACTTC | CASSYSLTQYF
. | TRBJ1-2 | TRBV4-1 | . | TGCGCCAGCAGCCAAGATGCCGGACAAGACCCCTTCGGCTACACCTTC | CASSQDAGQDPFGYTF
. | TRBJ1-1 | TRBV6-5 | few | TGTGCCAGCAGTTACCAGGGCTACGAGTCTGAAGCTTTCTTT | CASSYQGYESEAFF
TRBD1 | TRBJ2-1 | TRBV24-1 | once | TGTGCCACCAGGGACAGGGGGGGGAATGAGCAGTTCTTC | CATRDRGGNEQFF
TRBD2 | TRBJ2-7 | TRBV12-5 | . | TGTGCTAGTGGGGAGGGACTAGCAACCTACGAGCAGTACTTC | CASGEGLATYEQYF
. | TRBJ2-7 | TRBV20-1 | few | TGCAGTGCTAGAGATCGGGGAGGGGGGTCCTACGAGCAGTACTTC | CSARDRGGGSYEQYF
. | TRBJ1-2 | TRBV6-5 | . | TGTGCCAGCAGTGTGACATCAGCTAACTATGGCTACACCTTC | CASSVTSANYGYTF
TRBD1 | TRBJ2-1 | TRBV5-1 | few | TGCGCCAGCAGCGAGGGACAGGCCAACAATGAGCAGTTCTTC | CASSEGQANNEQFF
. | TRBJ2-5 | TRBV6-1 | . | TGTGCCAGCAGTGGTCGTGGGCGGCAAGAGACCCAGTACTTC | CASSGRGRQETQYF
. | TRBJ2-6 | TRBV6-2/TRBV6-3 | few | TGTGCCAGCAGTACCTCGCTAACGGGGGCCTCCCCCTCTGGGGCCAACGTCCTGACTTTC | CASSTSLTGASPSGANVLTF
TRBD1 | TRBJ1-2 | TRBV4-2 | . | TGTGCCAGCAGGGTTACCGGGACAGGTCTCTATGGCTACACCTTC | CASRVTGTGLYGYTF
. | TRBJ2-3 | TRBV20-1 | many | TGCAGTGCTAGAATTGGGTGGGGCACAGATACGCAGTATTTT | CSARIGWGTDTQYF
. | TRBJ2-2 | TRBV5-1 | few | TGCGCCAGCAGCTGGGCCTTAGGAGGCGGGGAGCTGTTTTTT | CASSWALGGGELFF